What follows describes a single T cell receptor (beta chain). Antigen: not known. The CDR3 contains 15 residues. V trimming: 5 bases; J trimming: 4 bases; junction bases outside the gene matches: 5. Germline lookup yields CDR1 MNHEY and CDR2 SVGAGI. The data stem from a study of CD8 T cells in Susac syndrome. Healthy donors served as the controls. They were matched for age and sex. Negative magnetic isolation gave CD8+ and CD4+ cells; FACS enriched CD8+ TEMRA. The RNA input was 0.5 to 1 ug, and it was reverse transcribed with random hexamers. Amplification of TCR beta CDR3 across 54 Vbeta and 13 Jbeta was performed with immunoSEQ multiplex PCR. From the immunoSEQ multiplex PCR reads, TCRdb called clonotypes with MiXCR, one entry per CDR3 protein. Among roughly 130,000 distinct CDR3 sequences listed, about 95% were seen once. Findings and caveats of the study: It was acknowledged in the study that the number of individuals who were included in its TCR sequencing and HLA analysis was relatively small.

V is TRBV6-5 and J is TRBJ2-1, with 10 bases lining up with TRBD1. The sequence was collected from a human donor in good health. The sequencing sample was made of CD4+ T cells from PBMCs. The CDR3 DNA reads TGTGCCAGCAGTCCGACAGGGGGCCGATACAATGAGCAGTTCTTC. This translates into CASSPTGGRYNEQFF.